One sample yielded the 4 T cell receptor beta chains listed below, sequenced in a study of naive and memory T cell subsets. The beta constant-region primer was an equimolar mix of two oligonucleotides covering TRBC1 and TRBC2. MiXCR, run by TCRdb on the UMI-ligation and nested PCR reads, gives a single entry per CDR3 protein. The sample has under 100,000 distinct CDR3 sequences; about 7% are singletons. The sequencing sample was made of central memory CD4+ T cells from blood. All receptors derive from a human donor in good health.

This chain connects TRBV7-8 to TRBJ2-6, with TRBD2 matching over 7 bases. V lost 1 base, J lost 2 bases, and 5 bases stayed unmatched. CDR1 and CDR2 (germline): SGHVS, FQNEAQ. CDR3 size: 17 residues. The CDR3 nucleotides read TGTGCCAGCAGCTTAGGTGGGAGGGGAGCTGGGGCCAACGTCCTGACTTTC. Translation gives CASSLGGRGAGANVLTF.

In this sample, this clonotype turned up many times. V gene TRBV4-2 combines with J gene TRBJ1-4; no clear D. This CDR3 contains 15 residues. Germline V gene sequence: CDR1 LGHNA, CDR2 YNFKEQ. V was pared by 0 bases and J by 7 bases, with 12 bases between. The CDR3 spells CASSQDREGAEKLFF. The CDR3 bases are TGTGCCAGCAGCCAAGATAGAGAGGGTGCTGAAAAACTGTTTTTT.

The sample holds a few counts of this clonotype. The CDR3: CASGEGRHSPLHF. The CDR3 bases are TGTGCCAGCGGAGAGGGAAGGCATTCACCCCTCCACTTT. The chain uses TRBV6-1 and TRBJ1-6; D is unresolved. The V end was cut by 8 bases, the J end by 8 bases, with 13 bases between. The V gene's germline CDR1 is MNHNS and CDR2 SASEGT. The CDR3 consists of 13 residues.

This clonotype was seen ten or more times. The rearrangement links TRBV12-3 or TRBV12-4 to TRBJ1-2, with D maybe TRBD1 (6 bases). Trimming pared 5 bases from V and 4 bases from J, leaving 11 bases between. CDR3 length equals 13 residues. The CDR3 DNA reads as TGTGCCAGCAGTAAGGGACAATTCTATGGCTACACCTTC. The encoded protein is CASSKGQFYGYTF.